Listed below are T cell receptor beta chains from one sample, sequenced in a study of radiotherapy plus CTLA-4 blockade in lung cancer. TCRdb's copy holds only in-frame clones and misses some; the assay was immunoSEQ multiplex PCR. This table holds approximately 50,000 clones, almost 85% found once. Source: peripheral blood, taken from a patient treated with radiotherapy plus ipilimumab. These receptors were taken from a human donor with non-small cell lung cancer whose response to radiotherapy plus ipilimumab could not be evaluated. Each CDR3 is given with its conserved first and last residue. Each record gives: clone size, V gene, D gene, J gene, CDR3 length, CDR3 DNA, CDR3 protein. A D gene is named only where the DNA matches it firmly. The listing skips clone size in some rows; elsewhere it reads once, few, many or a size class.

NA	TRBV11-2	NA	TRBJ2-5	15	TGTGCCAGCAGCTTTTCCCCGACTGGAGGGGAGACCCAGTACTTC	CASSFSPTGGETQYF
NA	TRBV29-1	TRBD1	TRBJ1-3	15	TGCAGCGTTGAAGGGACCTGGGACAGGGGAAACACCATATATTTT	CSVEGTWDRGNTIYF
NA	TRBV4-1	NA	TRBJ1-1	15	TGCGCCAGCAGCCAAGATCTGACTGTAAACACTGAAGCTTTCTTT	CASSQDLTVNTEAFF
NA	TRBV4-3	TRBD1	TRBJ1-3	17	TGCGCCAGCAGCCAAGTCCTGACAGGGCTAGGTGGAAACACCATATATTTT	CASSQVLTGLGGNTIYF
NA	TRBV6-6	NA	TRBJ1-6	15	TGTGCCAGCAGCTCCTACGTGGGGACAAATTCACCCCTCCACTTT	CASSSYVGTNSPLHF
NA	TRBV5-4	TRBD1	TRBJ2-1	16	TGTGCCAGCAGCTTATCCCAGGGGGCCTCCTACAATGAGCAGTTCTTC	CASSLSQGASYNEQFF
NA	TRBV4-1	TRBD1	TRBJ1-1	17	TGCGCCAGCAAGTATTCCCCTTCCTTCGAACAGGGGTTAGTGACTTTCTTT	CASKYSPSFEQGLVTFF
NA	TRBV2	TRBD2	TRBJ2-2	15	TGTGCCAGCAGGAGACTAGCGGGAGGAACCGGGGAGCTGTTTTTT	CASRRLAGGTGELFF
NA	TRBV28	TRBD2	TRBJ2-1	15	TGTGCCAGCAGTTTGGTCGCCGGGACTACGATTGAGCAGTTCTTC	CASSLVAGTTIEQFF
NA	TRBV5-6	NA	TRBJ2-5	16	TGTGCCAGCAGCTTACTTGGACAGACCTTGGACGTGACCCAGTACTTC	CASSLLGQTLDVTQYF
NA	TRBV28	NA	TRBJ1-3	18	TGTGCCAGCAGTTTAATAGGAATCGGCCAGGGCTCTGGAAACACCATATATTTT	CASSLIGIGQGSGNTIYF
NA	TRBV11-2	NA	TRBJ1-2	14	TGTGCCAGCAGCCCCCGCGGCGGGGTGCGGGGCTACACCTTC	CASSPRGGVRGYTF
NA	TRBV5-6	NA	TRBJ2-7	12	TGTGCCAGCAGCTTGAAGGAGAGTCAGCAGTACTTC	CASSLKESQQYF
NA	TRBV14	NA	TRBJ2-7	14	TGTGCCAGCAGCCAAGATTGGCGACCGAGGGAGCAGTACTTC	CASSQDWRPREQYF
NA	TRBV28	TRBD2	TRBJ2-7	16	TGTGCCAGCACCCTCTCCGGGACTAGCCGGGATTGGAAGCAGTACTTC	CASTLSGTSRDWKQYF
NA	TRBV5-4	NA	TRBJ2-2	15	TGTGCCAGCAGCCTGAAGGGGACAAACACCGGGGAGCTGTTTTTT	CASSLKGTNTGELFF
NA	TRBV28	TRBD2	TRBJ2-1	16	TGTGCCAGCAGTCCCCCTGAGACTAGCCCCTTCAATGAGCAGTTCTTC	CASSPPETSPFNEQFF
NA	TRBV18	TRBD1	TRBJ1-1	14	TGTGCCAGCTCACCACGACAGGGGGACACTGAAGCTTTCTTT	CASSPRQGDTEAFF
NA	TRBV5-4	TRBD2	TRBJ2-7	15	TGTGCCAGCAGCTTGGGACTAGCGGGGTCCTACGAGCAGTACTTC	CASSLGLAGSYEQYF
few	TRBV27	TRBD1	TRBJ2-1	16	TGTGCCAGCAGTTTACTTCTTCCGACAGGGTGGAATGAGCAGTTCTTC	CASSLLLPTGWNEQFF
NA	TRBV5-4	NA	TRBJ1-1	13	TGTGCCAGCAGCTTGCCACAGGGAACTGAAGCTTTCTTT	CASSLPQGTEAFF
NA	TRBV5-1	TRBD1	TRBJ2-5	16	TGCGCCAGCAGCTTCCAGGACCAGGGGGCCGGGGAGACCCAGTACTTC	CASSFQDQGAGETQYF
NA	TRBV7-2	NA	TRBJ1-4	14	TGTGCCAGCAGCTTAGCTGGGGGAGGCGAAAAACTGTTTTTT	CASSLAGGGEKLFF
few	TRBV6-1	NA	TRBJ2-4	13	TGTGCCAGCAGTGAAGGGACAAAAAACATTCAGTACTTC	CASSEGTKNIQYF
NA	TRBV5-8	NA	TRBJ2-7	16	TGTGCCAGCAGCTTCTCCGGGACACGAGGGGCCTACGAGCAGTACTTC	CASSFSGTRGAYEQYF
NA	TRBV5-1	TRBD1	TRBJ2-7	14	TGCGCCAGCAGCGCCGGGACAGGGGTTCAAGAGCAGTACTTC	CASSAGTGVQEQYF
NA	TRBV28	NA	TRBJ2-7	17	TGTGCCAGCAGCCAGGTGGGCAGGGGTAGTTCGAACTACGAGCAGTACTTC	CASSQVGRGSSNYEQYF
few	TRBV15	TRBD2	TRBJ2-5	17	TGTGCCACCAGCAGAGATCGGAGCGGGGGGTACCAAGAGACCCAGTACTTC	CATSRDRSGGYQETQYF
NA	TRBV7-9	TRBD2	TRBJ2-5	14	TGTGCCAGCAGCTTTCCGGGACTAGAGGAGACCCAGTACTTC	CASSFPGLEETQYF
NA	TRBV28	TRBD2	TRBJ2-7	13	TGTGCCAGCGGGACTAGCGGAGTCTACGAGCAGTACTTC	CASGTSGVYEQYF
NA	TRBV18	NA	TRBJ2-1	17	TGTGCCAGCTCACCACCGGTGGGCGGGGGCCGCTACAATGAGCAGTTCTTC	CASSPPVGGGRYNEQFF
NA	TRBV5-1	NA	TRBJ2-5	13	TGCGCCAGCAGCTTGGACGCGGAGGAGACCCAGTACTTC	CASSLDAEETQYF
once	TRBV29-1	TRBD2	TRBJ2-3	14	TGCAGCGTTCATGGGACTAGCGGGGTGTATACGCAGTATTTT	CSVHGTSGVYTQYF